This entry describes one TCR beta chain. Antigen specificity is unknown. The entry originates in a study of shared clonotypes between healthy human individuals. The germline V gene encodes CDR1 MNHEY and CDR2 SMNVEV (reference sequence). The CDR3 runs 13 residues. V was cut by 3 bases and J by 3 bases, with 9 bases left in between. Sequencing used immunoSEQ multiplex PCR; TCRdb keeps in-frame clones, though not all of them. Here the sample spans 550,000 to 750,000 clones, about 92% being singletons. Study-wide results and limits: Among non-shared clonotypes, generation probabilities were lower than among those shared by all four donors.

Positive CCR7 selection of CD45RO-negative cells yielded the naive CD8 cells, and terminally differentiated effector memory CD45RA+ cells were excluded. This sequence originates from a man aged 30-40 years in good health. V gene TRBV27 combines with J gene TRBJ2-7; D remains ambiguous. Sequenced input: naive CD8+ T cells sorted from blood. The CDR3 here is CASSFYGDYEQYF. CDR3 DNA sequence: TGTGCCAGCAGTTTTTATGGGGACTACGAGCAGTACTTC.